Presented here are 26 T cell receptor beta chains from one specimen sequenced in a study of beta chain features in type 1 diabetes. Expressed TCRB transcripts were sequenced because the isolated RNA had all been reverse transcribed beforehand. Measured with immunoSEQ multiplex PCR; TCRdb has only the in-frame clones, and not every one. The data contain fewer than 150,000 clones, 6% to 7.5% of them singletons. Input material: central memory CD4+ T cells from blood. These receptors all stem from a woman younger than 45 in good health.

This clone turned up a few times. The J gene is TRBJ2-2, the V gene TRBV6-1, with TRBD1 identical over 7 bases. CDR1 is MNHNS and CDR2 is SASEGT in the germline V gene. The CDR3 has 15 residues. With V trimmed by 4 bases and J by 0 bases, 2 bases remained unmatched. As DNA, the CDR3 is TGTGCCAGCAGTGTGGGACAGCCGAACACCGGGGAGCTGTTTTTT. The encoded protein is CASSVGQPNTGELFF.

This clone has just a few counts. The chain recombines TRBV5-4 with TRBJ2-7, with 7 bases fitting TRBD1. J lost 2 bases, V lost 4 bases, and 9 bases had no gene match. Germline CDR1 SGHNT, CDR2 YYREEE (reference sequence). The length of the CDR3 is 15 residues. The CDR3 sequence: CASSPTGRRTYEQYF. CDR3 nucleotide sequence: TGTGCCAGCAGCCCGACAGGGAGACGGACCTACGAGCAGTACTTC.

The V call is TRBV11-2, the J call TRBJ1-5; D is uncertain. Germline CDR1 and CDR2: SGHAT and FQNNGV. The CDR3 totals 14 residues. Trimming cost V 0 bases and J 6 bases, with 9 bases left between them. CDR3 in DNA: TGTGCCAGCAGCTTAGACGGGTTTGGTCAGCCCCAGCATTTT. Protein sequence: CASSLDGFGQPQHF.

J is TRBJ2-3 and V is TRBV28; 13 positions agree with TRBD2. The ends lost 5 bases at V and 5 bases at J; junction bases unmatched: 7. Per germline, CDR1 MDHEN and CDR2 SYDVKM. There are 16 residues in the CDR3. The CDR3 DNA is TGTGCCAGCAGTCAAGGACTAGCGGGAGTCGGAGATACGCAGTATTTT. It yields the protein CASSQGLAGVGDTQYF.

This clone was counted ten times or more. The rearrangement joins TRBV29-1 to TRBJ2-4, with D unresolved. V lost 3 bases and J lost 0, with 3 bases in between. From germline, CDR1 is SQVTM and CDR2 ANQGSEA. The length of the CDR3 is 12 residues. CDR3 bases: TGCAGCGTTGACCTAGCCAAAAACATTCAGTACTTC. Encoded protein: CSVDLAKNIQYF.

Only a few counts were recorded for this clone. The chain uses TRBV10-3 and TRBJ2-7; the D gene is possibly TRBD1 (5 bases). Trimming removed 5 bases from V and 3 bases from J, with 11 bases in between. From germline, CDR1 is ENHRY and CDR2 SYGVKD. The CDR3 has 13 amino acids. The DNA of the CDR3 is TGTGCCATCAGTTCTGCAGGGAACTACGAGCAGTACTTC. Encoded protein: CAISSAGNYEQYF.

This clone was found a few times. CDR3 in amino acids: CASSGQDNEKLFF. Here the CDR3 DNA reads TGCGCCAGCAGCGGACAGGATAATGAAAAACTGTTTTTT. The V and J genes are TRBV5-1 and TRBJ1-4, with 7 bases aligning to TRBD1. The CDR3 loop spans 13 amino acids. The V gene end was trimmed by 4 bases and the J gene end by 4 bases; junction bases not matched to a gene: 1. The V gene's germline CDR1 is SGHRS and CDR2 YFSETQ.

This clone was recorded a few times. Within the sample, other DNA sequences also encode this same CDR3. The rearrangement joins TRBV30 to TRBJ2-3; D unresolved. Germline V gene lookup returns CDR1 GTSNPN and CDR2 SVGIG (reference sequence). V was clipped by 2 bases and J by 4 bases, with 4 bases between them. There are 11 residues in the CDR3. Here the CDR3 reads CAWSPSDTQYF. CDR3 nucleotides: TGTGCCTGGAGTCCCTCAGATACGCAGTATTTT.

On this clone itself: Other DNA sequences in the same sample also yield this CDR3. J is TRBJ2-5 and V is TRBV5-6; TRBD2 agrees at 7 bases. CDR1 and CDR2 (germline): SGHDT, YYEEEE. The trim removed 0 bases at V and 5 bases at J, leaving 7 bases unmatched. This CDR3 has 15 amino acids. The CDR3 DNA reads as TGTGCCAGCAGCTTGGCGTTGGCGGGAGCTGAGACCCAGTACTTC. This gives the protein CASSLALAGAETQYF.

The rearrangement joins TRBV19 to TRBJ1-5; D gene unclear. Germline CDR1 reads LNHDA; CDR2 reads SQIVND (reference sequence). The CDR3 has 15 residues. The germline V and J ends were trimmed by 6 bases and 7 bases, with 19 bases remaining between them. CDR3 in DNA: TGTGCCAGTAGCCCCAGGCTTAAGCTCGGCCAGCCCCAGCATTTT. Residues: CASSPRLKLGQPQHF.

This clone has at least ten counts. V usage is TRBV25-1 and J usage is TRBJ2-7, with 8 bases matching TRBD1. Trimming cost V 4 bases and J 2 bases; bases outside gene matches: 7. CDR1 MGHDK and CDR2 SYGVNS come from the germline V gene. The CDR3 is made up of 15 amino acids. CDR3 amino acids: CASSGANRGTYEQYF. CDR3 in DNA: TGTGCCAGCAGTGGTGCTAACAGGGGGACCTACGAGCAGTACTTC.

This clone was seen a few times. V and J are TRBV28 and TRBJ2-5; TRBD1 aligns across 8 bases. The V gene end was trimmed by 5 bases and the J gene end by 0 bases; junction bases not matched to a gene: 8. This CDR3 region has 16 residues. Per germline, CDR1 MDHEN and CDR2 SYDVKM. DNA for the CDR3: TGTGCCAGCAGTGAGACAGGGGCTGCGTACCAAGAGACCCAGTACTTC. Residues: CASSETGAAYQETQYF.

The chain recombines TRBV7-3 with TRBJ1-2; TRBD1 might be the D (5 bases). Trimming shortened V by 1 base and J by 5 bases, and 11 bases separated the two germline ends. The CDR3 runs 14 residues. Germline CDR1 SGHTA, CDR2 FQGTGA. The CDR3 bases are TGTGCCAGCAGCTTAATGGGCGGGGGTTATGGCTACACCTTC. Its translation: CASSLMGGGYGYTF.

The CDR3 DNA is TGTGCCAGTAGTATAGGTGCGGCAAAAGAGACCCAGTACTTC. As protein: CASSIGAAKETQYF. V gene TRBV19 combines with J gene TRBJ2-5; D call uncertain. The ends were cut back, 1 base at V and 3 bases at J, with 9 bases in the middle. This CDR3 has 14 residues. Per the germline V gene, CDR1 is LNHDA and CDR2 is SQIVND (reference sequence).

This clone occurred a few times. This chain uses TRBV2 with TRBJ2-3; D unresolved. There are 12 residues in the CDR3. Germline CDR1 and CDR2: SNHLY and FYNNEI. Trimming cost V 9 bases and J 10 bases, with 17 bases left between them. The CDR3 nucleotides read TGTGCCAGGTCAAATGAGGCATTATCGCAGTATTTT. Translation: CARSNEALSQYF.

This clone came up a few times. The sample carries other DNA sequences with the same CDR3. This sequence joins TRBV2 and TRBJ2-7, with TRBD1 as a possible D gene (6 bases). Deletions cut 6 bases from V and 6 bases from J, with 12 bases between. The CDR3 is made up of 12 amino acids. Germline loops: CDR1 SNHLY, CDR2 FYNNEI. The CDR3 nucleotides read TGTGCCAGCAGCGTACAGGGAGCCGAGCAGTACTTC. It specifies CASSVQGAEQYF.

CDR3 sequence reads: CSGLGEETQYF. CDR3 nucleotide sequence: TGCAGTGGGCTTGGAGAAGAGACCCAGTACTTC. The chain has TRBV20-1 and TRBJ2-5; unclear D gene. Per germline, CDR1 DFQATT and CDR2 SNEGSKA (reference sequence). The length of the CDR3 is 11 residues. The V end was cut by 7 bases, the J end by 3 bases, with 9 bases between.

This clone has just a few counts. The chain recombines TRBV28 with TRBJ2-5, with TRBD1 matching 12 bases. CDR3 length: 16 residues. The V gene end was trimmed by 4 bases and the J gene end by 3 bases; junction bases not matched to a gene: 6. From germline, CDR1 is MDHEN and CDR2 SYDVKM. In nucleotides, the CDR3 is TGTGCCAGCAGTTCCCCGGGACAGGGGGCTAAAGAGACCCAGTACTTC. This codes for CASSSPGQGAKETQYF.

This clone came up a few times. In nucleotides, the CDR3 is TGTGCCAGCAGCGGAACCGGGACAGCGACGTGGACTGAAGCTTTCTTT. As protein: CASSGTGTATWTEAFF. The rearrangement uses TRBV5-6 and TRBJ1-1, with 7 nucleotides matching TRBD1. V lost 4 bases, J lost 5 bases, and 14 bases stayed unmatched. The CDR3 has 16 amino acids. Germline V gene sequence: CDR1 SGHDT, CDR2 YYEEEE.

This clone has a handful of counts. The rearrangement links TRBV4-3 to TRBJ1-1; D call uncertain. With 6 bases removed from V and 1 base from J, the gap between germline ends came to 9 bases. Germline assignment: CDR1 LGHNA and CDR2 YSLEER. This CDR3 region has 13 residues. The CDR3 region is CASRVRQNTEAFF. DNA of the CDR3: TGCGCCAGCAGGGTGAGACAGAACACTGAAGCTTTCTTT.

CDR3 in DNA: TGTGCCAGCAGCTCGGACAGGGCGCAAGAGACCCAGTACTTC. Protein product: CASSSDRAQETQYF. The V call is TRBV7-2, the J call TRBJ2-5, with 8 bases fitting TRBD1. Germline loops: CDR1 SGHTA, CDR2 FQGNSA. The V gene end was trimmed by 4 bases and the J gene end by 2 bases; junction bases not matched to a gene: 3. The CDR3 loop spans 14 amino acids.

The chain recombines TRBV5-1 with TRBJ2-2; 9 bases line up with TRBD2. The V gene end was trimmed by 3 bases and the J gene end by 5 bases; junction bases not matched to a gene: 5. This CDR3 is built from 15 residues. Germline V CDR1 and CDR2: SGHRS, YFSETQ. The CDR3 coding sequence is TGCGCCAGCAGCTGGACAGCGGGGGGAACCGGGGAGCTGTTTTTT. Its protein is CASSWTAGGTGELFF.

The sample holds a few counts of this clone. The rearrangement links TRBV25-1 to TRBJ2-7, with a tentative D call TRBD2 (7 bases). The CDR3 covers 16 residues. Germline CDR1 reads MGHDK; CDR2 reads SYGVNS. Deletions cut 1 base from V and 2 bases from J, with 15 bases between. CDR3 in DNA: TGTGCCAGCAGTGAATGGGGGGGACAAGGGGCCTACGAGCAGTACTTC. Amino acids: CASSEWGGQGAYEQYF.

This clone was recorded at least ten times. The V and J genes are TRBV7-2 and TRBJ2-3; the D is unclear. Germline-derived CDR1 and CDR2 are SGHTA and FQGNSA. The CDR3 runs 14 residues. Trimming stripped 4 bases from V and 2 bases from J, with 10 bases between. CDR3 residues: CASSWSEITDTQYF. CDR3 DNA sequence: TGTGCCAGCAGCTGGTCGGAGATCACAGATACGCAGTATTTT.

The V call is TRBV5-5, the J call TRBJ2-6; D not certain. V shed 8 bases and J shed 0 bases, with 6 bases lying between them. CDR1 SGHKS and CDR2 YYEKEE come from the germline V gene (reference sequence). This CDR3 spans 13 amino acids. The CDR3 here is CASMSSGANVLTF. CDR3 sequence (DNA): TGTGCCAGTATGAGCTCTGGGGCCAACGTCCTGACTTTC. The full variable domain, with the rest looked up from reference TRBV5-5 and TRBJ2-6, is DAGVTQSPTHLIKTRGQQVTLRCSPISGHKSVSWYQQVLGQGPQFIFQYYEKEERGRGNFPDRFSARQFPNYSSELNVNALLLGDSALYLCASMSSGANVLTFGAGSRLTVL.

In its sample, this clone was seen a few times. A junction boundary mismatches the germline segment, possibly from a read error. V and J are TRBV7-7 and TRBJ2-5; 15 nucleotides line up with TRBD2. Germline V gene data show CDR1 as SSHAT and CDR2 as FNYEAQ (reference sequence). The CDR3 has 16 amino acids. CDR3 nucleotides: TGTGCTAGCAGCTCCGGACTAGCGGGAGGGCAAGAGACCCAGTACTTC. Translation gives CASSSGLAGGQETQYF.